This T cell receptor (beta chain) was sequenced in a study of MAIT cells during Salmonella Paratyphi A infection (dated by TCRdb to about 2017). About the study as a whole: A single dose of 1-5x10^3 CFU of S. Paratyphi A strain NVGH308 was ingested by adult volunteers aged 18 to 60. Diagnosed volunteers received ciprofloxacin 500 mg twice daily for 14 days starting at diagnosis. General conclusions and limits of the study: A significant decrease in the space occupied by over-represented MAIT clonotypes was found from baseline to mid-infection (about 0.15 to 0.097), whereas no significant post-infection difference was found. Although the availability of volunteer samples limited sample sizes, the sizes were judged adequate for detecting differences between groups. Compared with healthy controls, diagnosed volunteers had more expansion or contraction among the top five MAIT clonotypes (approximately 0.53 versus 0.13), suggesting that infection reshaped the repertoire.

Note on this clonotype: Its antigen is not yet known. No clone much larger than this one lies a single base away; base qualities are absent.

Library construction relied on 5' RACE. TCRbeta was amplified by two rounds of PCR with Phusion High-Fidelity polymerase, and sample-specific barcodes were added in the primers. To build the TCRbeta libraries, template-switch cDNA synthesis was carried out using SMARTScribe reverse transcriptase along with a TRBC-specific primer. The barcoded samples were pooled and then prepared using the NEBNext Ultra DNA Library Prep Kit for Illumina. The libraries were sequenced on an Illumina MiSeq using the MiSeq reagent kit v2, 300 cycles. The study's own analysis went as follows. Reads were demultiplexed by barcode with Jemultiplexer and were aligned with MiTCR using default parameters. Non-functional sequences were filtered out with VDJtools, and clonotypes were defined by amino acid sequence, with frequencies based on assigned sequence reads. Clonal space homeostasis binned clonotypes by frequency as over-represented (0.05-1), large, medium and small. TCRdb reprocessing: public reads trimmed at Q25 with fastp, clones called with MiXCR, in-frame beta chains kept. Each record represents a unique CDR3 protein, reported with the most common genes and DNA among its rows. TCRdb assigned the V and J calls; the authors' analysis was not used. This sample comprises some 1,600 distinct CDR3 sequences, about 70% of them detected only once. Jointly, the top ten make up around half of the sample.

The time point tag for this specimen amounts to: after infection, following antibiotic treatment. Circulating MAIT cell TCRbeta repertoires were profiled longitudinally in roughly six volunteers who developed enteric fever after controlled oral challenge with live Salmonella Paratyphi A. Each diagnosed volunteer contributed MAIT cell samples at pre-infection, mid-infection and post-infection timepoints. Enteric fever was diagnosed on the basis of Paratyphi A bacteremia and/or persistent fever above 38 degrees C lasting more than 12 hours. Challenged volunteers were diagnosed with infection sometime between day 4 and day 7 after challenge. For RNA extraction, about 5,000 to 11,000 MAIT cells from each sample were sorted straight into RNAqueous-Micro lysis buffer. Lymphoprep gradient centrifugation was used to isolate peripheral blood mononuclear cells from blood samples and leukocyte cones. Cell sorting used a BD FACSAria Fusion or BD FACSAria III sorter.

The TCR sequence derives from a person between 18 and 75 years old who was deliberately infected with Salmonella Paratyphi A in a paratyphoid fever challenge study. The specimen was MAIT cells from blood, collected at the last sampling point of the challenge study.

Here is the DNA: TGTGCCAGCAGTTACACAGACTCAGCGGGGGCCTCCTACAATGAGCAGTTCTTC. This translates into CASSYTDSAGASYNEQFF. The chain is made from TRBV6-5 and TRBJ2-1; 8 bases in between match TRBD2. V trim: 2 bases; J trim: 0 bases; unmatched bases: 9. The germline V gene yields MNHEY for CDR1 and SVGAGI for CDR2. The CDR3 sequence holds 18 residues, the cysteine and phenylalanine included. This entry keeps only the CDR3 DNA: 54 bases, framed from base 1.